This T cell receptor beta chain was identified during a study of cytomegalovirus exposure and HLA in healthy donors. Primers included in the PCR were 60 Vbeta and 13 Jbeta primers. TCRdb's copy holds only in-frame clones and misses some; the assay was immunoSEQ multiplex PCR. Among 65,000 to 85,000 clones, 65% to 85% were seen once, and the ten largest hold roughly 22%. Remarks on this clone: Its antigen is not known.

Overall study results and limits: TCR beta chains numbering approximately 150 were designated cytomegalovirus-associated.

Germline lookup yields CDR1 MNHEY and CDR2 SVGAGI. With 7 bases removed from V and 5 bases from J, the gap between germline ends came to 17 bases. This CDR3 contains 14 residues. The chain couples TRBV6-5 to TRBJ1-1, with D perhaps matching TRBD1 (6 bases). The sample taken for sequencing was PBMCs. The origin of this receptor is a woman aged 35 to 49 in good health and CMV-seropositive. CDR3 region: CASNEGVLGTEAFF. CDR3 in DNA: TGTGCCAGCAATGAGGGGGTATTGGGAACTGAAGCTTTCTTT.